This T cell receptor (beta chain) was recovered during a study of T cells expressing NK-cell markers. CDR1 and CDR2 (germline): SGHTA, FQGNSA. This CDR3 contains 12 residues. TCRdb re-analyzed the 5' RACE reads; it lists each CDR3 protein once, without DNA. This sample contains 350,000 to 500,000 distinct CDR3 sequences. This clonotype originated in a woman between 18 and 75 years old in good health. The chain combines TRBV7-2 with TRBJ2-2. Input material: blood T cells: a sorted CD56 or NKG2C T cell subset, CD4+ or CD8+ T cells, or bulk PBMC T cells (not recorded which). This CDR3 is CASSSVSGELFF.